Many counts were recorded for the clone carrying this T cell receptor (beta chain). The data were obtained in a study of glioma-infiltrating T cells. The iRepertoire nested amplicon-rescue multiplex PCR amplified TCR alpha and beta CDR3s from RNA. One entry per CDR3 protein, called by TCRdb with MiXCR from the multiplex PCR reads. The sample yields approximately 110,000 distinct CDR3 sequences, 20% to 25% seen once. The sequenced sample consisted of glioma tissue, nonneoplastic brain tissue, or PBMCs (not recorded which). The TCR originated in a human donor with low-grade glioma or glioblastoma, undergoing nonglioma brain surgery, or in good health (not recorded which).

The CDR3: CASSPLSVSQETQYF. DNA of the CDR3: TGTGCCAGCAGCCCGTTGTCGGTGTCTCAAGAGACCCAGTACTTC. The chain couples TRBV3-1 to TRBJ2-5, with D hard to call. CDR3 length: 15 residues. Germline-derived CDR1 and CDR2 are LGHDT and YNNKEL (reference sequence). Trimming took off 4 bases at V and 2 bases at J, with 14 bases between the two ends.